Below are 16 T cell receptor beta chains sequenced from a single sample in a study of T cell repertoires in cytomegalovirus infection. Antigens of these TCRs are unknown. Using its own MiXCR run on the reads, TCRdb lists one record per CDR3 protein. The table lists about 310,000 distinct CDR3 sequences, roughly 25% of them singletons. Sequencing was performed on cultured PBMCs, taken from culture after CMV antigen stimulation. Receptor source: a human donor in good health (CMV status not recorded). Some clones in this sample may be carry-over from other donors' samples.

This sequence joins TRBV12-3 or TRBV12-4 and TRBJ2-7; 11 bases match TRBD2. Trimming cost V 6 bases and J 4 bases; bases outside gene matches: 5. The CDR3 consists of 14 residues. The CDR3 region is CASSRTSGWYEQYF. CDR3 nucleotide sequence: TGTGCCAGCAGCCGGACTAGCGGGTGGTACGAGCAGTACTTC.

This clonotype was counted only a few times. The chain joins TRBV9 to TRBJ1-1; D is possibly TRBD1 (5 bases). The CDR3 has 14 amino acids. Germline CDR1 SGDLS, CDR2 YYNGEE. Deletions cut 4 bases from V and 7 bases from J, with 17 bases between. The CDR3, as DNA: TGTGCCAGCAGCCCCTTGGGGGGTAGAGGTGAAGCTTTCTTT. This sequence encodes CASSPLGGRGEAFF.

This chain joins TRBV28 and TRBJ1-6, with TRBD1 as a possible D gene (6 bases). CDR1 MDHEN and CDR2 SYDVKM come from the germline V gene. Trimming shortened V by 10 bases and J by 9 bases, and 19 bases separated the two germline ends. The length of the CDR3 is 14 residues. CDR3 sequence (DNA): TGTGCCACCGACACCCGGGACAAAAGTTCACCCCTCCACTTT. It codes for CATDTRDKSSPLHF.

This clonotype has a count of ten or more. The gene calls are TRBV7-2 and TRBJ1-2; 7 positions agree with TRBD1. With 5 bases clipped from V and 8 bases from J, the junction kept 11 bases outside the gene matches. Germline V gene lookup returns CDR1 SGHTA and CDR2 FQGNSA. The CDR3 is 14 amino acids. The CDR3 coding sequence is TGTGCCAGCAGCCCTCGACAGGGATTTTACGGCTACACCTTC. Translating gives CASSPRQGFYGYTF. Together with reference TRBV7-2 and TRBJ1-2, the CDR3 gives the full variable domain: GAGVSQSPSNKVTEKGKDVELRCDPISGHTALYWYRQSLGQGLEFLIYFQGNSAPDKSGLPSDRFSAERTGGSVSTLTIQRTQQEDSAVYLCASSPRQGFYGYTFGSGTRLTVV.

This clonotype was seen more than once but under ten times. The chain employs TRBV7-3 and TRBJ1-1; 7 nucleotides match TRBD1. The CDR3 contains 15 residues. Trimming took 5 bases from V and 11 from J; bases not matched to a gene: 17. Germline V gene lookup returns CDR1 SGHTA and CDR2 FQGTGA. The DNA of the CDR3 is TGTGCCAGCAGCATACCATTGGGCCGAGGGGGCGCGGCTTTCTTT. It translates to CASSIPLGRGGAAFF.

CDR3 amino acids: CASSLLAGEQQFF. The CDR3 nucleotides read TGTGCCAGCAGCTTACTAGCGGGAGAACAGCAGTTCTTC. This rearrangement joins TRBV7-9 to TRBJ2-1; TRBD2 agrees at 10 bases. The CDR3 has 13 residues. Losses at the gene ends were 2 bases for V and 11 bases for J; bases not matched to a gene: 3. The germline CDR1 and CDR2 sequences are SEHNR and FQNEAQ (reference sequence).

This clonotype was seen a handful of times. CDR3 region: CSVEDPAGRFNEQFF. The CDR3 nucleotides read TGCAGCGTTGAAGATCCAGCGGGACGATTCAATGAGCAGTTCTTC. The V gene is TRBV29-1, the J gene TRBJ2-1; 7 nucleotides align to TRBD2. After removal of 0 bases from V and 6 bases from J, the junction contained 8 bases not matched to a gene. The CDR3 totals 15 residues. Germline V gene lookup returns CDR1 SQVTM and CDR2 ANQGSEA.

This chain uses TRBV6-2 or TRBV6-3 with TRBJ2-3; D is undetermined. V shed 0 bases and J shed 1 base, with 8 bases lying between them. CDR1 and CDR2 from the germline V gene are MNHEY and SVGEGT. The length of the CDR3 is 15 residues. The CDR3 coding sequence is TGTGCCAGCAGTTACTCGCGACCAGGCACAGATACGCAGTATTTT. Its protein is CASSYSRPGTDTQYF.

The chain links TRBV29-1 to TRBJ2-1, with TRBD2 matching 10 bases. CDR3 length: 15 amino acids. Germline CDR1 SQVTM, CDR2 ANQGSEA. The V gene end was trimmed by 4 bases and the J gene end by 6 bases; junction bases not matched to a gene: 9. The CDR3 region is CSVALWASGSNEQFF. CDR3 nucleotides: TGCAGCGTTGCCCTGTGGGCTAGCGGGAGCAATGAGCAGTTCTTC.

The chain carries TRBV6-1 and TRBJ2-7; 9 positions match TRBD1. This CDR3 contains 15 residues. Germline assignment: CDR1 MNHNS and CDR2 SASEGT. The ends lost 6 bases at V and 4 bases at J; junction bases unmatched: 10. The CDR3 DNA sequence: TGTGCCAGCAGCCCCGCCGGGACAGGGAAATACGAGCAGTACTTC. Translated: CASSPAGTGKYEQYF.

The chain combines TRBV10-3 with TRBJ2-7; maybe TRBD2 (6 bases). CDR1 ENHRY and CDR2 SYGVKD come from the germline V gene. This CDR3 spans 13 amino acids. V was cut by 4 bases and J by 4 bases, with 11 bases left in between. DNA for the CDR3: TGTGCCATCAGTGTTGGCGGAGGGTACGAGCAGTACTTC. The encoded protein is CAISVGGGYEQYF.

The chain joins TRBV2 to TRBJ2-5, with 7 bases that match TRBD2. This CDR3 contains 13 residues. Germline trimming cut 8 bases from V and 0 bases from J; bases unmatched to any gene: 3. Germline V gene lookup returns CDR1 SNHLY and CDR2 FYNNEI. The DNA for the CDR3 is TGTGCCAGCGTCCGGGGGGACCAAGAGACCCAGTACTTC. Protein: CASVRGDQETQYF.

This clonotype appeared a few times. The CDR3 bases are TGCGCCAGCAGTGAGTCGGTAGCTGTCAATGAGCAGTTCTTC. Amino acid sequence: CASSESVAVNEQFF. The chain recombines TRBV10-2 with TRBJ2-1; D is unclear. CDR3 size: 14 residues. Germline-derived CDR1 and CDR2 are WSHSY and SAAADI. V was shortened by 0 bases and J by 6 bases, with 9 bases between the two germline ends.

The table lists this clonotype with many counts. V is TRBV5-4 and J is TRBJ2-4; tentatively, D is TRBD1 (6 bases). The V and J ends lost 2 bases and 1 base respectively, with 7 bases between them. Germline V gives CDR1 SGHNT, CDR2 YYREEE (reference sequence). The CDR3 sequence is 14 residues long. CDR3 in DNA: TGTGCCAGCAGCTTTCAGGGGGCCAAAAACATTCAGTACTTC. Translated: CASSFQGAKNIQYF. Full variable domain (rest looked up from reference TRBV5-4 and TRBJ2-4): ETGVTQSPTHLIKTRGQQVTLRCSSQSGHNTVSWYQQALGQGPQFIFQYYREEENGRGNFPPRFSGLQFPNYSSELNVNALELDDSALYLCASSFQGAKNIQYFGAGTRLSVL.

This clonotype was picked up many times. This chain links TRBV7-2 with TRBJ2-1; 9 positions match TRBD2. Losses at the gene ends were 1 base for V and 4 bases for J; bases not matched to a gene: 5. The CDR3 is 16 residues long. Germline CDR1 SGHTA, CDR2 FQGNSA. The CDR3 DNA reads as TGTGCCAGCAGCTTAGTGGCGACTAGCGGATACAATGAGCAGTTCTTC. The encoded protein is CASSLVATSGYNEQFF.

The chain carries TRBV7-2 and TRBJ2-2; D is unresolved. The V end lost 0 bases, the J end lost 1 base, and 6 bases lay between the germline ends. This CDR3 spans 15 amino acids. The V gene's germline CDR1 is SGHTA and CDR2 FQGNSA. The DNA of the CDR3 is TGTGCCAGCAGCTTAGCGCTAGGGAACACCGGGGAGCTGTTTTTT. Translated: CASSLALGNTGELFF. Full variable domain (outside the CDR3, taken from reference TRBV7-2 and TRBJ2-2): GAGVSQSPSNKVTEKGKDVELRCDPISGHTALYWYRQSLGQGLEFLIYFQGNSAPDKSGLPSDRFSAERTGGSVSTLTIQRTQQEDSAVYLCASSLALGNTGELFFGEGSRLTVL.